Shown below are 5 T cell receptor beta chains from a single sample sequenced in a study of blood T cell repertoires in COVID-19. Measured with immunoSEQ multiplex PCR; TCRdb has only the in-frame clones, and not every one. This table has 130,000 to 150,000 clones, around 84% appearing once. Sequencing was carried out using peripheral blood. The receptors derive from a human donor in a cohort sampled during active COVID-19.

The CDR3 coding sequence is TGTGCCAGCACCCTAGCGGGGGGGAACGGGGAGCTGTTTTTT. Translating it yields CASTLAGGNGELFF. This sequence joins TRBV25-1 and TRBJ2-2, with 12 bases fitting TRBD2. CDR3 length: 14 amino acids. Germline V gene sequence: CDR1 MGHDK, CDR2 SYGVNS. V was clipped by 7 bases and J by 7 bases; unmatched bases: 4.

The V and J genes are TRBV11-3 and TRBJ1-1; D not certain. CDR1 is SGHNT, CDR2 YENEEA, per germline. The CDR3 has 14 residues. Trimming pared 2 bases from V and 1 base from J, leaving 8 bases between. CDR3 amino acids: CASSLQAANTEAFF. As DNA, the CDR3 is TGTGCCAGCAGCTTACAGGCAGCGAACACTGAAGCTTTCTTT.

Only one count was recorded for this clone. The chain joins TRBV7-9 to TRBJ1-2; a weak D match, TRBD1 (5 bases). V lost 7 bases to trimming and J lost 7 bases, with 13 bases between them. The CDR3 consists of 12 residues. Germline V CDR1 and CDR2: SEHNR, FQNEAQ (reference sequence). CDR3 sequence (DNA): TGTGCCAGCACCTCCCTCCAGGGTGGCTACACCTTC. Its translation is CASTSLQGGYTF.

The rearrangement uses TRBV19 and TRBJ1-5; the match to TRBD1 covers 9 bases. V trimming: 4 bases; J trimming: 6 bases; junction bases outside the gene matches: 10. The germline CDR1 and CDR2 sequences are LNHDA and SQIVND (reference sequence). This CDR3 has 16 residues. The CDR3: CASSTAGTGLRQPQHF. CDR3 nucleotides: TGTGCCAGTAGTACCGCCGGGACAGGGTTGCGTCAGCCCCAGCATTTT.

In DNA form, the CDR3 reads TGTGCCAGCAGGCCGACAGGGGTCTACGAGCAGTACTTC. Translating gives CASRPTGVYEQYF. V and J are TRBV2 and TRBJ2-7; TRBD1 matches at 8 bases. From germline, CDR1 is SNHLY and CDR2 FYNNEI. The CDR3 runs to 13 residues. With V trimmed by 6 bases and J by 3 bases, 4 bases remained unmatched.